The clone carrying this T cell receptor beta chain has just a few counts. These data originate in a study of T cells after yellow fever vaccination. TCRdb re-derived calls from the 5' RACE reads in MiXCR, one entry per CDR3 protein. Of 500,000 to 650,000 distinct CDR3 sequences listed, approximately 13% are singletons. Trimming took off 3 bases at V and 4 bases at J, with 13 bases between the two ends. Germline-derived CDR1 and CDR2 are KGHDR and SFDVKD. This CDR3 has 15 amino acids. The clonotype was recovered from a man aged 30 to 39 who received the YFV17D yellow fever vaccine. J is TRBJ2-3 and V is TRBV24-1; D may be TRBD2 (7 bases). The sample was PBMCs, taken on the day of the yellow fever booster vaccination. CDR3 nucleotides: TGTGCCACCAGTGATACCAGGGGAGGGCCAGATACGCAGTATTTT. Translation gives CATSDTRGGPDTQYF.